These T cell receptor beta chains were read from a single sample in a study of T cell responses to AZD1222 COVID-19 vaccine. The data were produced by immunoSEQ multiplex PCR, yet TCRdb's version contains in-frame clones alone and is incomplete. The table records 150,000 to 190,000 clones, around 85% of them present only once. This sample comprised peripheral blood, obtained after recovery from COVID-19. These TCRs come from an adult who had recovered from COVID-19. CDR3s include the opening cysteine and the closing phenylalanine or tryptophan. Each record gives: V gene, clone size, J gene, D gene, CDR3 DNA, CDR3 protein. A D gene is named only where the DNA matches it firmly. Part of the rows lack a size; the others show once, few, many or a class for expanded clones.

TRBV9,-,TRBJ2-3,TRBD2,TGTGCCAGCAGCGTAGGACTAGCGGGGGGTGGTGGAACAGATACGCAGTATTTT,CASSVGLAGGGGTDTQYF
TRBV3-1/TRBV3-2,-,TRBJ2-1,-,TGTGCCAGCAGCCAAGTAGGGAATGAGCAGTTCTTC,CASSQVGNEQFF
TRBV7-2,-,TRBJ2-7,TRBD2,TGTGCCAGCAGCTTCTCAGCGGGGGGGCCTTGGGAGCAGTACTTC,CASSFSAGGPWEQYF
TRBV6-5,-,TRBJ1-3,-,TGTGCCAGCAACCGGGACATTCCCTCTGGAAACACCATATATTTT,CASNRDIPSGNTIYF
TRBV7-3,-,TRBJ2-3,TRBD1,TGTGCCAGCAGCCCCACCGGGACAGGAACAGATACGCAGTATTTT,CASSPTGTGTDTQYF
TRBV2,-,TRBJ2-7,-,TGTGCCAGCCGAGACAGGCTGTACGAGCAGTACTTC,CASRDRLYEQYF
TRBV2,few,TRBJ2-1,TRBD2,TGTGCCAGCACGAGCGGGAGTTGGGTGCAGTTCTTC,CASTSGSWVQFF
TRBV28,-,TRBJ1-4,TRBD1,TGTGCCAGCAGTCCGAGACGGGGACAGTCGAATGAAAAACTGTTTTTT,CASSPRRGQSNEKLFF
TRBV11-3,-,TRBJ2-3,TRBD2,TGTGCCAGCAGCCCCGGGACTAGCGGTGTCCGGGATACGCAGTATTTT,CASSPGTSGVRDTQYF
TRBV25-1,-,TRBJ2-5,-,TGTGCCAGCAGTCTCGACAGGAAGCAGACCCAGTACTTC,CASSLDRKQTQYF
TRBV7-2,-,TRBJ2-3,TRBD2,TGTGCCAGCAGCATTAGCGGGGGGGAGGATACGCAGTATTTT,CASSISGGEDTQYF
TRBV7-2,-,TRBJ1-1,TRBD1,TGTGCCAGCAGCTTCCGGGACAGGATTCTGAACACTGAAGCTTTCTTT,CASSFRDRILNTEAFF
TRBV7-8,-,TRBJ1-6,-,TGTGCCAGCAGCCCAGACTCGGGGGGCGATTCACCCCTCCACTTT,CASSPDSGGDSPLHF
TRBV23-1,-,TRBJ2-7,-,TGCGCCAGCAGTCACCAGCTCTTCTACTACGAGCAGTACTTC,CASSHQLFYYEQYF
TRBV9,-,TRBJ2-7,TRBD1,TGTGCCAGCAGCGTAGGACAGGGGAGTGGCGAGCAGTACTTC,CASSVGQGSGEQYF
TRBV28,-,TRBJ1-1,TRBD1,TGTGCCAGCAGTTTGAATCAAGGAACAGGGGCCCTGAACACTGAAGCTTTCTTT,CASSLNQGTGALNTEAFF
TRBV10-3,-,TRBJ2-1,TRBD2,TGTGCCATACAGACTAGCGGGGGGGCCAAATACAATGAGCAGTTCTTC,CAIQTSGGAKYNEQFF
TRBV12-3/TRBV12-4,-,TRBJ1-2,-,TGTGCAAGTAGGCAGGGCGGAAATGGCTACACCTTC,CASRQGGNGYTF
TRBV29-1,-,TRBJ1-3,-,TGCAGCGTTGTGGTGCCTCCTGGAAACACCATATATTTT,CSVVVPPGNTIYF
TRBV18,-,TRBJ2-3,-,TGTGCCAGCTCAGTCGACAGAAGCACAGATACGCAGTATTTT,CASSVDRSTDTQYF
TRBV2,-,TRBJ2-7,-,TGTGCCAGCACTCGGAGTACCTACGAGCAGTACTTC,CASTRSTYEQYF
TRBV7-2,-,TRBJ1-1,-,TGTGCCAGCAGCTTAGTGGAGGTGAACAGAGCTTTCTTT,CASSLVEVNRAFF
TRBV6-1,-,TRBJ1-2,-,TGTGCCAGCAGAGACGGGACCAACTATGGCTACACCTTC,CASRDGTNYGYTF
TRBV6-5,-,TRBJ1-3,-,TGTGCCAGCAGTTACGACCGGCCAGTCTCTGGAAACACCATATATTTT,CASSYDRPVSGNTIYF
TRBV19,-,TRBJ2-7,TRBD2,TGTGCCAGTAGAACTAGCGGGGGATTCTCCTACGAGCAGTACTTC,CASRTSGGFSYEQYF
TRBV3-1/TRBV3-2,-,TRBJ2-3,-,TGTGCCAGCAGCCAATCGACGGGCGGAGTAGATACGCAGTATTTT,CASSQSTGGVDTQYF
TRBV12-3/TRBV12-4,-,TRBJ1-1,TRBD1,TGTGCCAGCAAGAACAGGGGCTATGAAGCTTTCTTT,CASKNRGYEAFF
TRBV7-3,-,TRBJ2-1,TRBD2,TGTGCCAGCAGCTCATTGGGAGGGAGCGGCGTCGGCAGTGAGCAGTTCTTC,CASSSLGGSGVGSEQFF
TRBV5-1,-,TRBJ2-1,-,TGCGCCAGCAGCGCGGCGCAAGGGAAAGATGAGCAGTTCTTC,CASSAAQGKDEQFF
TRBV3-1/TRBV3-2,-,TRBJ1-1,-,TGTGCCAGCAGCCAAGAAGGAGTGGGGAGCGAGGACACTGAAGCTTTCTTT,CASSQEGVGSEDTEAFF
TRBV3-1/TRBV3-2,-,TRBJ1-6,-,TGTGCCAGCAGCCAACCTCAAGGTAGCTCCTATAATTCACCCCTCCACTTT,CASSQPQGSSYNSPLHF
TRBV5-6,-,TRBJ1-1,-,TGTGCCAGCAGCGTCGGACAGTTGAGAGAGGCTGAAGCTTTCTTT,CASSVGQLREAEAFF
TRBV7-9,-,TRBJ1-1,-,TGTGCCAGCAGCTTTCCAAAGGGGGGACGGGACACTGAAGCTTTCTTT,CASSFPKGGRDTEAFF
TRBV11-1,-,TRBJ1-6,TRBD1,TGTGCCAGCAGCGGACAGGGAATGGGATCACCCCTCCACTTT,CASSGQGMGSPLHF
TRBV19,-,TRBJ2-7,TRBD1,TGTGCCAGTAGTGATTCAAGGACAGGGAACTACGAGCAGTACTTC,CASSDSRTGNYEQYF
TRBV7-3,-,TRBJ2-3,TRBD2,TGTGCCAGCAGCTTAAGTGGTAGCGGGGGGACGCAGTATTTT,CASSLSGSGGTQYF
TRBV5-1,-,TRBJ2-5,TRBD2,TGCGCCAGCAGCTTAAGACTAGCGGGGGGGCCGGGGGAGACCCAGTACTTC,CASSLRLAGGPGETQYF
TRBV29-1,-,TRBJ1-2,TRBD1,TGCAGCGTCAACGGACAGGGCGATAACTATGGCTACACCTTC,CSVNGQGDNYGYTF
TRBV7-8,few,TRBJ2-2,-,TGTGCCAGCAGCTTATCCGGGGCTGGGACCGGGGAGCTGTTTTTT,CASSLSGAGTGELFF
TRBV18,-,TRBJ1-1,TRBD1,TGTGCCAGCTCAACTACAGGGGAGGCTGAAGCTTTCTTT,CASSTTGEAEAFF
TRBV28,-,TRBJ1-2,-,TGTGCCAGCAGTTCGGGGACCCGAGGCTACACCTTC,CASSSGTRGYTF
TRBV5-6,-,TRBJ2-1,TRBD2,TGTGCCAGCAGGTATAGGCGACTAGCGGGGGAGGTCAATGAGCAGTTCTTC,CASRYRRLAGEVNEQFF